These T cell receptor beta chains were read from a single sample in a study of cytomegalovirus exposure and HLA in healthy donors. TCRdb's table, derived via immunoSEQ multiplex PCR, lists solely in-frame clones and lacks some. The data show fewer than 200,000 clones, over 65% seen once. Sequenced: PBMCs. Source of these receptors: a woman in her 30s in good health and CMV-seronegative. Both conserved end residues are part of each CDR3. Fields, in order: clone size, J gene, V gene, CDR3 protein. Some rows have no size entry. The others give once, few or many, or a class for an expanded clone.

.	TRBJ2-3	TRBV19	CASKRGGTDTQYF
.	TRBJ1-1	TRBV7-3	CASSLSSGTSKAFF
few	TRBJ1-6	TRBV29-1	CSVLSSYNSPLHF
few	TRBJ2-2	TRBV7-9	CASSFEAGELFF
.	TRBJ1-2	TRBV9	CASSARPGGTGVGGYTF
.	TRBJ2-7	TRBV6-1	CASSDTPTGILYEQYF
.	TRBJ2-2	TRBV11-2	CASSSSGMGVAGELFF
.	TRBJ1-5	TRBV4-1	CASSQRQGDQPQHF
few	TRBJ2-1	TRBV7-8	CASSLHLPSVGGSYNEQFF
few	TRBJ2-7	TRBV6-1	CASRSAGVDEQYF
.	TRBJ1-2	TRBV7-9	CSSSRSRDGYTF
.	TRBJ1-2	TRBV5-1	CASSTPGQLNYGYTF
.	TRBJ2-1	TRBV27	CASSSLRSHEQFF
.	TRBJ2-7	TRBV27	CASRVGRDREQYF
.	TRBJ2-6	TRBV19	CASSRLGRASGANVLTF
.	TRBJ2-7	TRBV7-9	CASSRLSHRDEQYF
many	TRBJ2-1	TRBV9	CASSVLAYDHNEQFF
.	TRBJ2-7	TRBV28	CASSSSGTGYYEQYF
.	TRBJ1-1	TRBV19	CASSILVSGGNTEAFF
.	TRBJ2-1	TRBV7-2	CASSSTGAYNEQFF
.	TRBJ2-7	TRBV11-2	CASSLQVSSSYEQYF
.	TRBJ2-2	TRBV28	CASLRESNTGELFF
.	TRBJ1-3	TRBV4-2	CASSHPTGRFGNTIYF
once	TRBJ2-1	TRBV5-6	CASSLEDRRNEQFF
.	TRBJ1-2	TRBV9	CASNSDWGTNYGYTF
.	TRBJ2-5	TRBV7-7	CASSLGERLAGFQETQYF
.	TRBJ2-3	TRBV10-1	CASSSGDTQYF
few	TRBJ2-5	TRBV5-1	CASKTGTGGETQYF
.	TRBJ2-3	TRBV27	CASSFSGAGRDTQYF
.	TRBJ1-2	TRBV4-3	CASSQPGQGLRGYTF
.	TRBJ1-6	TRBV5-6	CASSLEGGPYNSPLHF
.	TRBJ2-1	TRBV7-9	CASSLGLYNEQFF
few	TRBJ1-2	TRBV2	CASGRRSNYGYTF
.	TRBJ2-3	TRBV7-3	CASSTRLAGETDTQYF
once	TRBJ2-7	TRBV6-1	CASREIGYEQYF
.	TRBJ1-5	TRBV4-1	CASSYVFRQGREGNQPQHF
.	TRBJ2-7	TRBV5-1	CASSHSGNSYEQYF
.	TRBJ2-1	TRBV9	CASSPRTGGRTSGEQLF
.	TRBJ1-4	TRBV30	CAWSVLRGPTNEKLFF
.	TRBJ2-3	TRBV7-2	CASSLSLRDTQYF
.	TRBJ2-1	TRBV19	CASSISQGGVNEQFF
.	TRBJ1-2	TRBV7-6	CASSLAQGNYGYTF
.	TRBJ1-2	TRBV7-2	CASSATGGASDGYTF